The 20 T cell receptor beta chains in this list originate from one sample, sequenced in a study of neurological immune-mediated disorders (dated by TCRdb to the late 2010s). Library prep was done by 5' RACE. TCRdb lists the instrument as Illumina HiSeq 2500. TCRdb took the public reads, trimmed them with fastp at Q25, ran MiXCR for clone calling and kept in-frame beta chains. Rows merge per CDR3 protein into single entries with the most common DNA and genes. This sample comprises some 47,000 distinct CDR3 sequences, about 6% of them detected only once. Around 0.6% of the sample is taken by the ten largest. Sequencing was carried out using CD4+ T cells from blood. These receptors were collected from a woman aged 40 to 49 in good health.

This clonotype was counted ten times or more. CDR3 sequence reads: CSATPRAGDPDTQYF. The DNA for the CDR3 is TGCAGTGCGACTCCCAGGGCAGGGGATCCAGATACGCAGTATTTT. The chain carries TRBV20-1 and TRBJ2-3, with D possibly being TRBD1 (6 bases). V lost 6 bases to trimming and J lost 4 bases, with 20 bases between them. Germline V gene data show CDR1 as DFQATT and CDR2 as SNEGSKA (reference sequence). This CDR3 spans 15 amino acids.

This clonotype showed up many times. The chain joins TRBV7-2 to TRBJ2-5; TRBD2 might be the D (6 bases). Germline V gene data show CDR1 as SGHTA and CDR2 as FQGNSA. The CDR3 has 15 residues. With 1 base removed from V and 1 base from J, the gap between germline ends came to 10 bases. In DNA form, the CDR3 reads TGTGCCAGCAGCTTAGGGCTGGGGGGCCAAGAGACCCAGTACTTC. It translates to CASSLGLGGQETQYF.

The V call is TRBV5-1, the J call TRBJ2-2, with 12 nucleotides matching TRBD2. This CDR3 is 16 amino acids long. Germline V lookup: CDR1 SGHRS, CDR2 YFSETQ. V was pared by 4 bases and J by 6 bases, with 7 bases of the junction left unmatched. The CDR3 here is CASSVTSGSPAGELFF. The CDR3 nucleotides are TGCGCCAGCAGCGTGACTAGCGGGAGTCCAGCCGGGGAGCTGTTTTTT.

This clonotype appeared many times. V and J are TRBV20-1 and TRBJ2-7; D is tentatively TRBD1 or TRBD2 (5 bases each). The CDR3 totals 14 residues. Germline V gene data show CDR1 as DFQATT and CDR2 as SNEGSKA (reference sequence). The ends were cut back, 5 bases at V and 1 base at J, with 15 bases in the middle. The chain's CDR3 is CSARTLGVSYEQYF. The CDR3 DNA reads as TGCAGTGCTCGGACCTTGGGGGTTTCCTACGAGCAGTACTTC.

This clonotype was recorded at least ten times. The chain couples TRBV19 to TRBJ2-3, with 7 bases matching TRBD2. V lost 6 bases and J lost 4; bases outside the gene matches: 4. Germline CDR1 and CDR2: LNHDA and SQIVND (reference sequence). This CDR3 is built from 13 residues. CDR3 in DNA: TGTGCCAGTAGCCCTAGCGGTGCAGATACGCAGTATTTT. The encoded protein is CASSPSGADTQYF.

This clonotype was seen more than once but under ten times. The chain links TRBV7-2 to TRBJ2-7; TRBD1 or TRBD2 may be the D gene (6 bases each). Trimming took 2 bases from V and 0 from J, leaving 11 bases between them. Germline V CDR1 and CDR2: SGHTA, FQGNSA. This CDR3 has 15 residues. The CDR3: CASSLRGVNSYEQYF. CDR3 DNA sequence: TGTGCCAGCAGCTTAAGGGGGGTCAACTCCTACGAGCAGTACTTC.

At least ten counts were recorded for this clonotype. The CDR3 loop reads CSARKSGSSYNSPLHF. The CDR3 DNA reads as TGCAGTGCTAGGAAGTCGGGAAGCTCCTATAATTCACCCCTCCACTTT. This sequence joins TRBV20-1 and TRBJ1-6; no definite D call. CDR1 DFQATT and CDR2 SNEGSKA come from the germline V gene (reference sequence). Deletions cut 3 bases from V and 0 bases from J, with 12 bases between. The CDR3 totals 16 residues.

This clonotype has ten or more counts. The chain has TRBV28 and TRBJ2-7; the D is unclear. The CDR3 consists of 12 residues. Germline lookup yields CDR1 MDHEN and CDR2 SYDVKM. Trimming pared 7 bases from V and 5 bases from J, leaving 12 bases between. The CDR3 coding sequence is TGTGCCAGCACGGAAGAACCGGACGAGCAGTACTTC. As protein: CASTEEPDEQYF.

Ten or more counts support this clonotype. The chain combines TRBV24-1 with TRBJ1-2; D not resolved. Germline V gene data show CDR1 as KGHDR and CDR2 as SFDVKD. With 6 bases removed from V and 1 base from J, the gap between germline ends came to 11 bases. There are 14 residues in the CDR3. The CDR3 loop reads CATSPPLDNYGYTF. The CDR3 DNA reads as TGTGCCACCAGTCCCCCGTTGGATAACTATGGCTACACCTTC.

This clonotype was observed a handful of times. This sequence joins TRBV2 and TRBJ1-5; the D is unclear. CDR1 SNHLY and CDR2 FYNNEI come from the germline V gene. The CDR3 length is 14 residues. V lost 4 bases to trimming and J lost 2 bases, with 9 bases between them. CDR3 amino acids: CASSAREGNQPQHF. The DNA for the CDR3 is TGTGCCAGCAGTGCCCGGGAGGGCAATCAGCCCCAGCATTTT. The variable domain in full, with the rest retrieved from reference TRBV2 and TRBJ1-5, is EPEVTQTPSHQVTQMGQEVILRCVPISNHLYFYWYRQILGQKVEFLVSFYNNEISEKSEIFDDQFSVERPDGSNFTLKIRSTKLEDSAMYFCASSAREGNQPQHFGDGTRLSIL.

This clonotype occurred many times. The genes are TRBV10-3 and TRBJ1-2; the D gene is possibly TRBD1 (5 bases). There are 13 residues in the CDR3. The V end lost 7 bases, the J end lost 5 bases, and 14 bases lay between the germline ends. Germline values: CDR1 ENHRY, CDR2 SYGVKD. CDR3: CAITASGDYGYTF. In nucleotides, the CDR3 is TGTGCCATCACGGCATCGGGGGATTATGGCTACACCTTC.

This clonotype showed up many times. CDR3 protein: CASRDSYYGYTF. The DNA for the CDR3 is TGTGCCAGCCGGGACAGCTACTATGGCTACACCTTC. The genes are TRBV6-2 or TRBV6-3 and TRBJ1-2, with 7 bases matching TRBD1. The CDR3 spans 12 residues. Germline loops: CDR1 MNHEY, CDR2 SVGEGT. The trim removed 8 bases at V and 3 bases at J, leaving 3 bases unmatched.

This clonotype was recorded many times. The DNA of the CDR3 is TGTGCCAGCAGTTACGACTTACAAGAGACCCAGTACTTC. It encodes CASSYDLQETQYF. This chain connects TRBV6-5 to TRBJ2-5; no definite D call. The germline V and J ends were trimmed by 2 bases and 2 bases, with 6 bases remaining between them. There are 13 residues in the CDR3. The V gene's germline CDR1 is MNHEY and CDR2 SVGAGI.

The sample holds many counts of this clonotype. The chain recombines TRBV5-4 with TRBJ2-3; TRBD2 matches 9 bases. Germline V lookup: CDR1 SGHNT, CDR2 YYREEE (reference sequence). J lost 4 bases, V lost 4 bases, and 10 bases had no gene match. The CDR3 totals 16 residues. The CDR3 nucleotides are TGTGCCAGCAGCCCCCTAGGGGGCGGGAGGGCAGATACGCAGTATTTT. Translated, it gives CASSPLGGGRADTQYF. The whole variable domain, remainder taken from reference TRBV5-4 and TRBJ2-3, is ETGVTQSPTHLIKTRGQQVTLRCSSQSGHNTVSWYQQALGQGPQFIFQYYREEENGRGNFPPRFSGLQFPNYSSELNVNALELDDSALYLCASSPLGGGRADTQYFGPGTRLTVL.

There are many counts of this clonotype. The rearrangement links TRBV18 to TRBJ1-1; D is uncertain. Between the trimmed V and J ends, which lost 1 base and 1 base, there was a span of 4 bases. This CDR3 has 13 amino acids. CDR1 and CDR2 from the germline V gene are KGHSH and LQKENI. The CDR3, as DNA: TGTGCCAGCTCACCACAGTCGAACACTGAAGCTTTCTTT. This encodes CASSPQSNTEAFF.

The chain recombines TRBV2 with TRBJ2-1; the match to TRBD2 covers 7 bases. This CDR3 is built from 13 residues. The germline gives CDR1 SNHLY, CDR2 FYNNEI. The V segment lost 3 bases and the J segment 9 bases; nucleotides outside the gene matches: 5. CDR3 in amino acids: CASSDGGVREQFF. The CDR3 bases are TGTGCCAGCAGTGATGGGGGGGTACGTGAGCAGTTCTTC.

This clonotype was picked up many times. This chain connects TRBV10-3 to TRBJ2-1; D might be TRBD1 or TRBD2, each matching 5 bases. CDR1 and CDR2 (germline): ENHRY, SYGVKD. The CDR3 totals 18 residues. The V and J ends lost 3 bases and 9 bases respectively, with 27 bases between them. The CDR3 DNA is TGTGCCATCAGTGACCTCGAGGCCGGGGCCGCTTCAGCCCGTGAGCAGTTCTTC. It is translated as CAISDLEAGAASAREQFF.

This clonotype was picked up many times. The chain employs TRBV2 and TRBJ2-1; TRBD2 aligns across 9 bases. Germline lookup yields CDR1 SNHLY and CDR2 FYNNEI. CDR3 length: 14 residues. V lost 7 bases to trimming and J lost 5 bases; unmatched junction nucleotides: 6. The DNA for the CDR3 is TGTGCCAGCAAAGGTGGACTAGCGAACAATGAGCAGTTCTTC. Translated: CASKGGLANNEQFF.

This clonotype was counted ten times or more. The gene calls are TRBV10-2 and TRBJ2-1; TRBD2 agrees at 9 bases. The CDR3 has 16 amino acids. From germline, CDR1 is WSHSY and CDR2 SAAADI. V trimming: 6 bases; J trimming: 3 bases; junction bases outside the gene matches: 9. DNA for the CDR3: TGCGCCAGCAGACAACAGCGGGAGGCGGTCTACAATGAGCAGTTCTTC. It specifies CASRQQREAVYNEQFF.

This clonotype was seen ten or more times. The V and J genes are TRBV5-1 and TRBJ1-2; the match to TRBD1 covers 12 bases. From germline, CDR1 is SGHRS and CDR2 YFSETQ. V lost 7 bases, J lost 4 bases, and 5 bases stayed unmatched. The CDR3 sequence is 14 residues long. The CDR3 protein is CASLPGQGAYGYTF. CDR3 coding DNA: TGCGCCAGCCTCCCGGGACAGGGGGCCTATGGCTACACCTTC.